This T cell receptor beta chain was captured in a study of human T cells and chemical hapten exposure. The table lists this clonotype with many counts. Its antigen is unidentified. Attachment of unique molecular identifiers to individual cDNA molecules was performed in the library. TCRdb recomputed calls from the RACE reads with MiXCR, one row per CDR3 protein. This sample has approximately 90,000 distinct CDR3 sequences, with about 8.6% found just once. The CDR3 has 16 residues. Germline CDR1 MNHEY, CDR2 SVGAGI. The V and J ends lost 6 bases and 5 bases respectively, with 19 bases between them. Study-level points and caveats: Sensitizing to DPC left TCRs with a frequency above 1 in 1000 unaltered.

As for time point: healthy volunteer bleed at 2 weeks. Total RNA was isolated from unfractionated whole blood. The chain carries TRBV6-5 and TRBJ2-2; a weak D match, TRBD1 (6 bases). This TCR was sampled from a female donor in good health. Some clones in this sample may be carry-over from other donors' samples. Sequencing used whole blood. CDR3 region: CASRRRPGHETGELFF. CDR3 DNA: TGTGCCAGCAGGAGACGACCGGGACACGAAACCGGGGAGCTGTTTTTT.